The T cell receptor (beta chain) described here comes from a study of T-cell memory formation after mild COVID-19. Across the whole study: The study found TCR clusters largely donor specific.

J gave up 1 base and V 0 bases, and 7 bases lay outside the gene matches. Germline assignment: CDR1 LGHNA and CDR2 YNFKEQ. This CDR3 has 17 amino acids. For this clonotype: Its antigen remains unidentified.

Study-level results: A subset of responding clones appeared in pre-infection memory, suggesting cross-reactive memory joined. Most CD4+ clones that shrank were in CM and EM, while CD8+ ones turned up in EMRA.

Researchers used 5'RACE with constant-segment primers to make TCR alpha and TCR beta cDNA libraries that carry sample barcodes and UMIs. TCRdb reprocessed the 5' RACE reads via MiXCR and lists one record per CDR3 protein. The sample shows 550,000 to 650,000 distinct CDR3 sequences, roughly 17% of them seen only once. The chain employs TRBV4-2 and TRBJ2-7; TRBD2 matches at 9 bases. The source material was PBMCs or a T cell subset sorted from them (not recorded which). The TCR originated in an adult woman who had mild COVID-19 (a few samples of this study predate the infection). Cell type and time point are not known. The CDR3 DNA sequence: TGTGCCAGCAGCCAAGAGGATGGGCTAGCGGGGTCCTACGAGCAGTACTTC. Residues: CASSQEDGLAGSYEQYF.